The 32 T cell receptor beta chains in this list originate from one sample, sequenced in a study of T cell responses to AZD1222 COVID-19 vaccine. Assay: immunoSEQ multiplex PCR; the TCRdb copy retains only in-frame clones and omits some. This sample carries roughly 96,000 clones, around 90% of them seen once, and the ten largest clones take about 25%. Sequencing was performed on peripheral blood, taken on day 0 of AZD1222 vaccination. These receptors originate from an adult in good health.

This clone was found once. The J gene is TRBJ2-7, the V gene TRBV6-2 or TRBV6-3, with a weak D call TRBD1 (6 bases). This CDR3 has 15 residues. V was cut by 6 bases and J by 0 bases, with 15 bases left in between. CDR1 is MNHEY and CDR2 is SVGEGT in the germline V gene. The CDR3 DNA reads TGTGCCAGCAGGTACCGACAGGCCAACTCCTACGAGCAGTACTTC. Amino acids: CASRYRQANSYEQYF.

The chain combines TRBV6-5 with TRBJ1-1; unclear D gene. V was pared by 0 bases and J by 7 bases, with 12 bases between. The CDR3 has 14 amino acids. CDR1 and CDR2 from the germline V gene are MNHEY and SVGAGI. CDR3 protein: CASSYSHTQIEAFF. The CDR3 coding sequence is TGTGCCAGCAGTTACTCGCACACCCAGATTGAAGCTTTCTTT.

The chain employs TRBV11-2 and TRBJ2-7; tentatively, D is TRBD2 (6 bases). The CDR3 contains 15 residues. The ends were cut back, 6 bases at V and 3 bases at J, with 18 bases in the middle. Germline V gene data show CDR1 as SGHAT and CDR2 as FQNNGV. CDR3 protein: CASRQTGTSIYEQYF. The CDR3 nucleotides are TGTGCCAGCAGACAAACCGGGACTTCCATCTACGAGCAGTACTTC. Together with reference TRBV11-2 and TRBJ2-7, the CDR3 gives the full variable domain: EAGVAQSPRYKIIEKRQSVAFWCNPISGHATLYWYQQILGQGPKLLIQFQNNGVVDDSQLPKDRFSAERLKGVDSTLKIQPAKLEDSAVYLCASRQTGTSIYEQYFGPGTRLTVT.

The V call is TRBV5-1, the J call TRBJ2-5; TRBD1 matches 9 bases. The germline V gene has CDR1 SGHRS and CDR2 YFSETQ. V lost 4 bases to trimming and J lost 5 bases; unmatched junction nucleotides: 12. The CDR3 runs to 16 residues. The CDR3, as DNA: TGCGCCAGCAGCCTGACCCTAGGGACAGGGCGCGAGACCCAGTACTTC. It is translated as CASSLTLGTGRETQYF.

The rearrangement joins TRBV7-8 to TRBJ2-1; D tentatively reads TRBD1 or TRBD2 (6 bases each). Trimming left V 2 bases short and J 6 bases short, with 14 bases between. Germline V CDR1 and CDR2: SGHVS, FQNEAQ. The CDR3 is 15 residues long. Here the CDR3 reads CASSLRGERVNEQFF. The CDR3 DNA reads TGTGCCAGCAGCTTAAGGGGGGAACGTGTCAATGAGCAGTTCTTC. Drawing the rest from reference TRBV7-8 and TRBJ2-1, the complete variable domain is GAGVSQSPRYKVAKRGQDVALRCDPISGHVSLFWYQQALGQGPEFLTYFQNEAQLDKSGLPSDRFFAERPEGSVSTLKIQRTQQEDSAVYLCASSLRGERVNEQFFGPGTRLTVL.

The CDR3 sequence: CASSTGLAGGNEQFF. As DNA, the CDR3 is TGTGCCAGCAGTACCGGACTAGCGGGAGGTAATGAGCAGTTCTTC. The chain recombines TRBV6-5 with TRBJ2-1, with 14 bases that match TRBD2. The J segment lost 7 bases and the V segment lost 5 bases, leaving 4 bases of the junction unmatched. CDR3 length: 15 amino acids. In germline, CDR1 is MNHEY, CDR2 SVGAGI.

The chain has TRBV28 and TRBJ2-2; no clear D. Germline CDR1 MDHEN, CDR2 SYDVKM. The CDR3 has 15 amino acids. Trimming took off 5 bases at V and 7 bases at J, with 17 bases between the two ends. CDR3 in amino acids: CASSPGARPVGELFF. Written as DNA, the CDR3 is TGTGCCAGCAGTCCAGGCGCCCGCCCGGTCGGGGAGCTGTTTTTT.

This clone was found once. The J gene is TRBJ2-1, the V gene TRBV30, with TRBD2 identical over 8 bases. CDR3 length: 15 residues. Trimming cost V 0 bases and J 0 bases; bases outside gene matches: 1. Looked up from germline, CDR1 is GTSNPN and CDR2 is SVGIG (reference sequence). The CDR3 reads CAWSVLAGSYNEQFF. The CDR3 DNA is TGTGCCTGGAGTGTGCTAGCGGGCTCCTACAATGAGCAGTTCTTC.

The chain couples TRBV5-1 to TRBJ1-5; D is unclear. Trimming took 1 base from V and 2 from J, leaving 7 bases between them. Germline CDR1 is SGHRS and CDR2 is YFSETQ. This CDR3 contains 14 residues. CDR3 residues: CASSLLGGNQPQHF. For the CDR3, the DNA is TGCGCCAGCAGCTTGCTTGGGGGCAATCAGCCCCAGCATTTT.

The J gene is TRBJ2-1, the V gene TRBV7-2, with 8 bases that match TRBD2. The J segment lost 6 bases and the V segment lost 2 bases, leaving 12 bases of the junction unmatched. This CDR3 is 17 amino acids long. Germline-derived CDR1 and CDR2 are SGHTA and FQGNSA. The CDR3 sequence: CASSLKPLAGRSNEQFF. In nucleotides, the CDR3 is TGTGCCAGCAGCTTAAAGCCGCTAGCGGGCAGAAGCAATGAGCAGTTCTTC.

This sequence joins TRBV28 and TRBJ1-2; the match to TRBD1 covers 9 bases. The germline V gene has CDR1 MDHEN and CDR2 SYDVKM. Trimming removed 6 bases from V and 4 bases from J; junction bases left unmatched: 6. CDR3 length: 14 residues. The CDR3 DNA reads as TGTGCCAGCAGCCCGACAGGGGGTGGCTATGGCTACACCTTC. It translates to CASSPTGGGYGYTF.

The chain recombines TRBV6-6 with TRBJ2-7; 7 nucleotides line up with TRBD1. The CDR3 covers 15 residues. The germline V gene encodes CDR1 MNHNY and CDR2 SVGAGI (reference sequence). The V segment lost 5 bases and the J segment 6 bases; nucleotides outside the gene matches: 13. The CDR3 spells CASSPPRQGVAEQYF. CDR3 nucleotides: TGTGCCAGCAGTCCCCCCCGGCAGGGGGTTGCCGAGCAGTACTTC.

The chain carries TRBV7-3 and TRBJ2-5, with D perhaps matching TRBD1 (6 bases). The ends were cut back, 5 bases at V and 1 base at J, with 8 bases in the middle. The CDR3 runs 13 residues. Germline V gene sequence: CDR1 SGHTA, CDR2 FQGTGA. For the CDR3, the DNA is TGTGCCAGCAGCCCGGACAGCCAAGAGACCCAGTACTTC. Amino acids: CASSPDSQETQYF.

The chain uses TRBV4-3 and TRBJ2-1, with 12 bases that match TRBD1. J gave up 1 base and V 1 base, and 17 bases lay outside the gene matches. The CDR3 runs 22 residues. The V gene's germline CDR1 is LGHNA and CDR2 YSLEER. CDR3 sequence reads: CASSQVGTGGLWTGESYNEQFF. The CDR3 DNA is TGCGCCAGCAGCCAAGTGGGGACAGGGGGCCTTTGGACGGGAGAATCCTACAATGAGCAGTTCTTC.

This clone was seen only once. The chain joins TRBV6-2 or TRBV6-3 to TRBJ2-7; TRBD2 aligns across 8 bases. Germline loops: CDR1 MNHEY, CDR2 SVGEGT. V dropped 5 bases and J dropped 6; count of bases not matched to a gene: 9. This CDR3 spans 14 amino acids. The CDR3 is CASSPGLGTAEQYF. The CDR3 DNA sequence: TGTGCCAGCAGTCCGGGACTAGGTACGGCCGAGCAGTACTTC.

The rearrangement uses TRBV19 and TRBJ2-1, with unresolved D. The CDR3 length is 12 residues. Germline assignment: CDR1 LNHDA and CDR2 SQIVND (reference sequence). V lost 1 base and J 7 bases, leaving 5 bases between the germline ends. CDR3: CASSIAGNEQFF. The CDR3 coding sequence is TGTGCCAGTAGTATAGCTGGGAATGAGCAGTTCTTC.

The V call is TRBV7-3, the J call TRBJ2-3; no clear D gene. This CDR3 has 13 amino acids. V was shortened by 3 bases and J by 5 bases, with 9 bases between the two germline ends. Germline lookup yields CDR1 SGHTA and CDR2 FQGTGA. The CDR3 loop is CASSFASRDTQYF. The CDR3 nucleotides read TGTGCCAGCAGCTTCGCTTCTCGAGATACGCAGTATTTT.

CDR3 residues: CASSLGGALGGYTF. In nucleotides, the CDR3 is TGTGCCAGCAGTTTAGGGGGGGCTCTAGGTGGCTACACCTTC. The chain combines TRBV28 with TRBJ1-2; perhaps TRBD1 as D (6 bases). Germline V gene lookup returns CDR1 MDHEN and CDR2 SYDVKM. The CDR3 loop spans 14 amino acids. Between the trimmed V and J ends, which lost 2 bases and 7 bases, there was a span of 14 bases.

The CDR3 spells CASSLWTSGRLNEQFF. The DNA for the CDR3 is TGTGCCAGCAGTTTATGGACTAGCGGGAGACTTAATGAGCAGTTCTTC. The chain employs TRBV28 and TRBJ2-1, with TRBD2 identical over 12 bases. Trimming removed 0 bases from V and 7 bases from J; junction bases left unmatched: 4. Germline assignment: CDR1 MDHEN and CDR2 SYDVKM. This CDR3 has 16 residues.

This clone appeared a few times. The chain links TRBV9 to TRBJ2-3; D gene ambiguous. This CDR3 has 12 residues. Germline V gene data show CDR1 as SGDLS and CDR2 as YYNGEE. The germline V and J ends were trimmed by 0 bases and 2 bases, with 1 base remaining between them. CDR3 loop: CASSVATDTQYF. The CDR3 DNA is TGTGCCAGCAGCGTAGCCACAGATACGCAGTATTTT.

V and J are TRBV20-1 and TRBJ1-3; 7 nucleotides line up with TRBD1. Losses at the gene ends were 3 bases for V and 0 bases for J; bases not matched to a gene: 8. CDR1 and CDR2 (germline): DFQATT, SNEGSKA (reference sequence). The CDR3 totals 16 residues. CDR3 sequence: CSASSTGVGSGNTIYF. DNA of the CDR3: TGCAGTGCTAGTTCCACAGGGGTGGGCTCTGGAAACACCATATATTTT.

CDR3 bases: TGTGCCAGCAGTGAACCGGGACTAGCGGACACAGATACGCAGTATTTT. Translation gives CASSEPGLADTDTQYF. This chain links TRBV28 with TRBJ2-3; 11 nucleotides align to TRBD2. Germline CDR1 MDHEN, CDR2 SYDVKM. The CDR3 is 16 residues long. Germline trimming cut 5 bases from V and 2 bases from J; bases unmatched to any gene: 6. Full variable domain (rest looked up from reference TRBV28 and TRBJ2-3): DVKVTQSSRYLVKRTGEKVFLECVQDMDHENMFWYRQDPGLGLRLIYFSYDVKMKEKGDIPEGYSVSREKKERFSLILESASTNQTSMYLCASSEPGLADTDTQYFGPGTRLTVL.

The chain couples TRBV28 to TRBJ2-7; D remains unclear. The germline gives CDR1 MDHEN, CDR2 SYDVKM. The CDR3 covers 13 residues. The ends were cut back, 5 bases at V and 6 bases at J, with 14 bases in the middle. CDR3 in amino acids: CASSPQTVGEQYF. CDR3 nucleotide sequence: TGTGCCAGCAGTCCTCAAACAGTGGGCGAGCAGTACTTC.

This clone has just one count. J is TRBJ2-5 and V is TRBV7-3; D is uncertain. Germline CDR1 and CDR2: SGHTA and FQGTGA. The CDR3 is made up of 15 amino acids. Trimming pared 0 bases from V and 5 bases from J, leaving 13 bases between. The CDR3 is CASSLTLAARETQYF. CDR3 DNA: TGTGCCAGCAGCTTAACTCTCGCAGCGAGGGAGACCCAGTACTTC.

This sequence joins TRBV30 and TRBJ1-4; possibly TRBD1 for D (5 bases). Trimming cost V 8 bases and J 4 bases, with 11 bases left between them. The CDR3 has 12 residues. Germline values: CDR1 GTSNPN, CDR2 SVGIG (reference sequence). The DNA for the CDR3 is TGTGCCGGGGGACCGATTAATGAAAAACTGTTTTTT. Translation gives CAGGPINEKLFF.

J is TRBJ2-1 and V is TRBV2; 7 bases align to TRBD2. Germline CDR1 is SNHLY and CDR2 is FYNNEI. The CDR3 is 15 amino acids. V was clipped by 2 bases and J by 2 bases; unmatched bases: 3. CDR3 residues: CASSETSVPYNEQFF. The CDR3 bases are TGTGCCAGCAGTGAAACTAGCGTGCCCTACAATGAGCAGTTCTTC. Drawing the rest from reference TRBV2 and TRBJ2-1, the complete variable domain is EPEVTQTPSHQVTQMGQEVILRCVPISNHLYFYWYRQILGQKVEFLVSFYNNEISEKSEIFDDQFSVERPDGSNFTLKIRSTKLEDSAMYFCASSETSVPYNEQFFGPGTRLTVL.

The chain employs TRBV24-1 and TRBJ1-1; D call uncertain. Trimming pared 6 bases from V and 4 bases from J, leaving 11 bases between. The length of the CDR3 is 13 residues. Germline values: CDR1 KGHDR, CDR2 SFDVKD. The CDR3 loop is CATSSRGSTEAFF. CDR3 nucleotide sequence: TGTGCCACCAGTTCGAGAGGGAGCACTGAAGCTTTCTTT.

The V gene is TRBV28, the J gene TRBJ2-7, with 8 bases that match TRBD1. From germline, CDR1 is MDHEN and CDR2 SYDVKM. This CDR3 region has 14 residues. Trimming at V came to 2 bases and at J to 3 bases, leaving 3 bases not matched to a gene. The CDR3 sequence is CASSLAGTGYEQYF. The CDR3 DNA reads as TGTGCCAGCAGTTTAGCAGGGACAGGCTACGAGCAGTACTTC.

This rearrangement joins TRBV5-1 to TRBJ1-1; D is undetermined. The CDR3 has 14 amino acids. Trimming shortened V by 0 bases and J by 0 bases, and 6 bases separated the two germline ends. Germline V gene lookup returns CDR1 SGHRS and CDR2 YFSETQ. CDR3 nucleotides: TGCGCCAGCAGCTTGGGGACCCTGAACACTGAAGCTTTCTTT. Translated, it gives CASSLGTLNTEAFF.

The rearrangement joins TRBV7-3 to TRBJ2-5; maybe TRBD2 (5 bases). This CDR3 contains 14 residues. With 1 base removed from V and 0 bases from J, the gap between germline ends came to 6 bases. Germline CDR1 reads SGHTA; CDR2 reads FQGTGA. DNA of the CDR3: TGTGCCAGCAGCTTAATGGGAGACCAAGAGACCCAGTACTTC. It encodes CASSLMGDQETQYF.

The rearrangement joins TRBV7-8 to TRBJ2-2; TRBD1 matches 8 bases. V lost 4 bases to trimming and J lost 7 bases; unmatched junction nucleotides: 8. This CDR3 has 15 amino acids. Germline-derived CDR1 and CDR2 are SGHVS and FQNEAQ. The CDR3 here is CASSYRDRSFGELFF. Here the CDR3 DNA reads TGTGCCAGCAGCTACCGGGACAGGTCCTTCGGGGAGCTGTTTTTT.

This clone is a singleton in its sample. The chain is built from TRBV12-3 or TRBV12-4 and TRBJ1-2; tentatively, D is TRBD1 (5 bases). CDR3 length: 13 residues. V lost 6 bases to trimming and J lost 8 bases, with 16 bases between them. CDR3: CASSPTAIPGYTF. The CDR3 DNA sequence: TGTGCCAGCAGCCCGACAGCCATCCCAGGCTACACCTTC.